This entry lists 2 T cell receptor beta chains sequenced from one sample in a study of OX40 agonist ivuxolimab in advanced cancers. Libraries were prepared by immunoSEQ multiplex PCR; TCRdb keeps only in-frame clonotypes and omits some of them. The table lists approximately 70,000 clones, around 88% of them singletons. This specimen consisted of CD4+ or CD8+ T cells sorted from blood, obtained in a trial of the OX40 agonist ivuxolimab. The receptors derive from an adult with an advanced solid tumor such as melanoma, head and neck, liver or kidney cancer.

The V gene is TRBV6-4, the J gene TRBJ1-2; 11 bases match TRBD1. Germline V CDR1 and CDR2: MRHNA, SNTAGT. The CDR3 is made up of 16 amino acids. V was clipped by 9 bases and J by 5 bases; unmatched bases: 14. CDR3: CARGWDRGRLVYGYTF. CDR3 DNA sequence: TGTGCCAGAGGTTGGGACAGGGGGAGATTAGTGTATGGCTACACCTTC.

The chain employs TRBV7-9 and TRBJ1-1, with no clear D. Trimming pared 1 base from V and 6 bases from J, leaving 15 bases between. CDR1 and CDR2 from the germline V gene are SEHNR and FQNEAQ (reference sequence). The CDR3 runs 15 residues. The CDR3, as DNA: TGTGCCAGCAGCTTAGGAGACACGCGTGGGGCTGAAGCTTTCTTT. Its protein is CASSLGDTRGAEAFF. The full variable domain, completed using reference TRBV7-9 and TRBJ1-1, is DTGVSQNPRHKITKRGQNVTFRCDPISEHNRLYWYRQTLGQGPEFLTYFQNEAQLEKSRLLSDRFSAERPKGSFSTLEIQRTEQGDSAMYLCASSLGDTRGAEAFFGQGTRLTVV.